The sequence of this T cell receptor (beta chain) was determined in a study of T cell changes during pregnancy in multiple sclerosis. The germline V gene has CDR1 LNHNV and CDR2 YYDKDF (reference sequence). Germline trimming cut 5 bases from V and 1 base from J; bases unmatched to any gene: 7. The CDR3 covers 15 residues. Measured with immunoSEQ multiplex PCR; TCRdb has only the in-frame clones, and not every one. The sample shows 39,000 or so clones, about nine tenths of them seen only once. This receptor was taken from a female donor in good health, enrolled as a control in a pregnancy study. The source material was CD4+ T cells from peripheral blood mononuclear cells, sampled after pregnancy. This chain links TRBV15 with TRBJ2-5; 7 nucleotides agree with TRBD2. The CDR3 DNA reads TGTGCCACCAGCGACTTGGGGGGGATCCAAGAGACCCAGTACTTC. Its protein is CATSDLGGIQETQYF.